This entry lists 29 T cell receptor beta chains sequenced from one sample in a study of CD8+ T cells in alopecia areata. Extracted RNA was reverse transcribed, and the resulting cDNA served as sequencing template. The repertoire was sequenced with immunoSEQ multiplex PCR; TCRdb's copy has only in-frame clones and lacks some. The table records roughly 110,000 clones without singletons, the ten largest covering about 19%. Input material: lesional skin. The source is a C3H/HeJ mouse with alopecia areata. MHC haplotype of the mouse line: H2-k.

A note on this clone: All gene names here are mouse names. This chain's CDR3 is CTCRAGFWGGRDTQYF. Incomplete CDR3 DNA: TGCACCTGCAGGGCTGGGTTCTGGGGGGGCAGAGAC. The chain links TRBV1 to TRBJ2-5; 10 nucleotides match TRBD2. The read stops 4 residues short of the end of the CDR3; the missing end is completed from the germline J gene. Germline assignment: CDR1 NSQYPW and CDR2 LRSPGD (reference sequence). The CDR3 is 16 amino acids. The full variable domain, with the rest looked up from reference TRBV1 and TRBJ2-5, is VTLLEQNPRWRLVPRGQAVNLRCILKNSQYPWMSWYQQDLQKQLQWLFTLRSPGDKEVKSLPGADYLATRVTDTELRLQVANMSQGRTLYCTCRAGFWGGRDTQYFGPGTRLLVL.

In the case of this clone: Genes and germline come from the mouse. From the germline J gene comes the end of the CDR3, since the read stops 4 residues before it. This chain uses TRBV13-1 with TRBJ2-1; D is perhaps TRBD1 (7 bases). Per germline, CDR1 NSHNY and CDR2 SYGAGN. CDR3 length: 14 amino acids. Incomplete CDR3 DNA: TGTGCCAGCAGTATAGGGGGCGCTGGGGCT. This sequence encodes CASSIGGAGA. The whole CDR3 sequence reads CASSIGGAGAEQFF.

In its sample, this clone was seen a few times. Germline and genes: mouse. CDR3 DNA (partial): TGTGCCAGCCTGGGGGCTGGGGTTAACTATGCT. It is translated as CASLGAGVNYA. The whole CDR3 reads CASLGAGVNYAEQFF. The rearrangement uses TRBV19 and TRBJ2-1; possibly TRBD2 for D (7 bases). Read coverage stops 4 residues before the CDR3 terminus; the germline J gene supplies the remainder. V dropped 7 bases and J dropped 0 bases, with 14 bases sitting between them. CDR3 size: 15 residues. The germline gives CDR1 FNHDT, CDR2 SITEND (reference sequence).

Concerning this clone: These gene names are mouse names. The CDR3 goes on 4 residues after the read ends, and that part is filled in from the germline J gene. V usage is TRBV19 and J usage is TRBJ1-2, with D perhaps matching TRBD1 (6 bases). The CDR3 has 14 residues. Germline values: CDR1 FNHDT, CDR2 SITEND (reference sequence). CDR3 DNA, as far as it was read: TGTGCCAGCAGAGATGGACTGGGGGGGCGC. It yields the protein CASRDGLGGR. From start to end, the CDR3 is CASRDGLGGRDYTF.

In the case of this clone: Translating the DNA gives a protein that differs from the TCRdb entry at residue 12; the protein shown here is that DNA translation. All gene names here are mouse names. From the germline J gene comes the end of the CDR3, since the read stops 3 residues before it. The J gene is TRBJ1-3, the V gene TRBV12-1; perhaps TRBD1 as D (6 bases). CDR1 is SGHSN, CDR2 HYEKVE, per germline. The CDR3 extends over 15 amino acids. Trimming removed 1 base at V and 0 bases at J, with 9 bases between. The CDR3 bases that were read are TGTGCCAGCTCTCTTGGGACACATTCTGGAAATACG. It codes for CASSLGTHSGNT. The whole CDR3 is CASSLGTHSGNTLYF.

A word on this clone: The germline and genes are mouse ones. The CDR3 end falls 4 residues outside the read, so it is completed with the germline J gene. The chain carries TRBV13-1 and TRBJ1-4, with 9 nucleotides matching TRBD1. The CDR3 has 15 residues. V was pared by 2 bases and J by 2 bases, with 1 base of the junction left unmatched. CDR1 and CDR2 (germline): NSHNY, SYGAGN. The CDR3 sequence: CASSDTGGSNERLFF. The sequenced CDR3 bases are TGTGCCAGCAGTGACACAGGGGGCTCCAACGAA.

Only a few counts were recorded for this clone. Mouse gene names apply. The observed sequence ends 4 residues before the CDR3 terminus, with the missing tail filled in from the germline J gene. The V gene is TRBV1, the J gene TRBJ1-1, with 12 bases identical to TRBD1. The CDR3 contains 17 residues. Germline CDR1 and CDR2: NSQYPW and LRSPGD (reference sequence). The ends lost 1 base at V and 3 bases at J; junction bases unmatched: 6. The sequenced part of the CDR3 DNA is TGCACCTGCAGTGCAGGGATCCGGGACAGGGGGCACACA. The encoded protein is CTCSAGIRDRGHT. The whole CDR3 reads CTCSAGIRDRGHTEVFF.

This clone has only a few counts. Gene names are mouse gene names. The read comes to an end 4 residues before the CDR3 does, leaving the germline J gene to fill in the end. This sequence joins TRBV13-3 and TRBJ2-7; 7 bases agree with TRBD1. This CDR3 region has 15 residues. Per the germline V gene, CDR1 is NNHDY and CDR2 is SYVADS. The CDR3 loop is CASSDVGTEGYEQYF. The CDR3 DNA, read in part, is TGTGCCAGCAGTGATGTCGGGACAGAAGGATAT.

This clone came up a few times. Mouse gene names apply. Incomplete CDR3 DNA: TGTGCCAGCAGTCCTGGACAGGGAGAAAGATCAAACACA. Translated, it gives CASSPGQGERSNT. The CDR3 in full is CASSPGQGERSNTEVFF. The chain links TRBV13-3 to TRBJ1-1; 8 nucleotides agree with TRBD1. The CDR3 end is not reached by the read, which stops 4 residues before it; the germline J gene fills it in. Germline loops: CDR1 NNHDY, CDR2 SYVADS. CDR3 size: 17 residues. V trimming: 4 bases; J trimming: 0 bases; junction bases outside the gene matches: 11.

Details on this clone: Gene names follow the mouse nomenclature. The read falls 4 residues short of the CDR3 end, and the missing part is taken from the germline J gene. Other DNA sequences in the sample encode the same CDR3. The chain recombines TRBV13-3 with TRBJ2-1; 10 bases map to TRBD2. J gave up 3 bases and V 2 bases, and 2 bases lay outside the gene matches. This CDR3 spans 15 amino acids. CDR1 is NNHDY, CDR2 SYVADS, per germline. The CDR3 bases that were read are TGTGCCAGCAGTGACTGGGGGGGCGTCTATGCT. Its translation: CASSDWGGVYA. From start to end, the CDR3 is CASSDWGGVYAEQFF.

This clone was found a few times. Gene names refer to mouse genes. Sequencing ends 4 residues short of the CDR3 end; the germline J gene provides the rest. The chain combines TRBV19 with TRBJ2-3; 10 nucleotides agree with TRBD2. CDR1 is FNHDT, CDR2 SITEND, per germline (reference sequence). The V segment lost 4 bases and the J segment 4 bases; nucleotides outside the gene matches: 12. The CDR3 length is 17 residues. The CDR3 region is CASSAPSYWGGTETLYF. The CDR3 bases that were read are TGTGCCAGCAGTGCCCCCTCTTACTGGGGGGGTACAGAA. The whole variable domain, remainder taken from reference TRBV19 and TRBJ2-3, is GGIITQTPKFLIGQEGQKLTLKCQQNFNHDTMYWYRQDSGKGLRLIYYSITENDLQKGDLSEGYDASREKKSSFSLTVTSAQKNEMAVFLCASSAPSYWGGTETLYFGSGTRLTVL.

In regard to this clone: Gene names refer to mouse genes. The read terminates 4 residues before the CDR3 end, so the remaining end is supplied by the germline J gene. This rearrangement joins TRBV1 to TRBJ1-4; 9 nucleotides match TRBD1. The germline V gene has CDR1 NSQYPW and CDR2 LRSPGD (reference sequence). CDR3 length equals 15 residues. The sequenced part of the CDR3 DNA is TGCACCTGCAGTGCAGCGGACAGGGGCCCCGAA. Translation: CTCSAADRGPE. The entire CDR3 protein reads CTCSAADRGPERLFF.

Only a few counts were recorded for this clone. The listed genes are named as in mouse. The CDR3 end falls 4 residues outside the read, so it is completed with the germline J gene. The chain carries TRBV1 and TRBJ2-3; D might be TRBD2 (6 bases). The V gene lost 6 bases and the J gene lost 0 bases, with 13 bases spanning the gap. The CDR3 loop spans 15 amino acids. Germline lookup yields CDR1 NSQYPW and CDR2 LRSPGD (reference sequence). The sequenced part of the CDR3 DNA is TGCACCTGCAGCACCGGGACTTCTAGTGCAGAA. This sequence encodes CTCSTGTSSAE. The entire CDR3 protein reads CTCSTGTSSAETLYF.

Note on this clone: Gene names follow the mouse nomenclature. CDR3 bases read: TGCACCTGCAGTGCAGGCAGGGGGGTTAGTCAAAAC. It yields the protein CTCSAGRGVSQN. In full, the CDR3 reads CTCSAGRGVSQNTLYF. The V and J genes are TRBV1 and TRBJ2-4; D possibly corresponds to TRBD1 (7 bases). With the read ending 4 residues before the CDR3 end, the germline J gene is used to fill in that end. The V end was cut by 1 base, the J end by 0 bases, with 11 bases between. This CDR3 region has 16 residues. The V gene's germline CDR1 is NSQYPW and CDR2 LRSPGD (reference sequence).

This clone showed up just a few times. Each gene name is a mouse one. The read comes to an end 4 residues before the CDR3 does, leaving the germline J gene to fill in the end. The chain employs TRBV13-3 and TRBJ2-5; tentative D call: TRBD1 (6 bases). Trimming stripped 4 bases from V and 1 base from J, with 10 bases between. This CDR3 has 14 amino acids. CDR1 and CDR2 from the germline V gene are NNHDY and SYVADS. The sequenced CDR3 bases are TGTGCCAGCAGTAGGGGGTATGACCAAGAC. The encoded protein is CASSRGYDQD. The whole CDR3 protein reads CASSRGYDQDTQYF.

To note about this clone: Mouse gene names apply. The read is 4 residues too short to cover the CDR3 end, so that end is filled in from the germline J gene. This chain connects TRBV13-3 to TRBJ2-1, with a possible D match to TRBD2 (5 bases). V shed 2 bases and J shed 5 bases, with 17 bases lying between them. The CDR3 has 16 amino acids. Per germline, CDR1 NNHDY and CDR2 SYVADS. The CDR3 bases that were read are TGTGCCAGCAGTGAGGGCCGAGTGGTTGGGGATGCT. Amino acid sequence: CASSEGRVVGDA. The whole CDR3 is CASSEGRVVGDAEQFF.

Turning to this clone: Gene names and germline refer to mouse. Coverage ceases 4 residues before the CDR3 finishes, and the germline J gene fills in the end. This chain links TRBV19 with TRBJ1-4; 10 nucleotides match TRBD1. CDR3 length: 15 residues. Trimming took 5 bases from V and 5 from J; bases not matched to a gene: 6. Germline CDR1 reads FNHDT; CDR2 reads SITEND (reference sequence). The CDR3 sequence is CASSPPGQGNERLFF. The CDR3 bases that were read are TGTGCCAGCAGCCCCCCGGGACAGGGGAACGAA.

With regard to this clone: Genes and germline come from the mouse. The read terminates 4 residues ahead of where the CDR3 ends, so the germline J gene completes it. The chain couples TRBV13-3 to TRBJ1-1, with 7 bases lining up with TRBD1. V shed 5 bases, J shed 0 bases, and the junction held 4 bases outside the gene matches. Germline CDR1 is NNHDY and CDR2 is SYVADS. The CDR3 consists of 14 residues. CDR3 DNA, as far as it was read: TGTGCCAGCAGAGCAGGGGGTTCAAACACA. Protein sequence: CASRAGGSNT. The CDR3 in its entirety is CASRAGGSNTEVFF.

This clone was detected a few times. Each gene name is a mouse one. The covered CDR3 bases are TGTGCTAGCAGGGGACTTTATGCT. This translates into CASRGLYA. The full-length CDR3 reads as CASRGLYAEQFF. This chain connects TRBV17 to TRBJ2-1; weak D call: TRBD2 (6 bases). Read data end 4 residues before the CDR3 end; the end is taken from the germline J gene. CDR3 length equals 12 residues. V gave up 6 bases and J gave up 4 bases, with 7 bases separating them. Germline V gene data show CDR1 as MNHDT and CDR2 as YYDKIL.

Note on this clone: Gene names and germline match the mouse. The DNA ends 4 residues before the CDR3 does, and the rest of the CDR3 is filled in from the germline J gene. V usage is TRBV13-3 and J usage is TRBJ2-1; 8 positions match TRBD1. Germline V gene sequence: CDR1 NNHDY, CDR2 SYVADS. Unmatched junction bases numbered 5, after V lost 0 bases and J lost 0 bases. The CDR3 extends over 17 amino acids. The DNA read from the CDR3 is TGTGCCAGCAGTGATGCACGGGACAGGATTAACTATGCT. This sequence encodes CASSDARDRINYA. Given in full, the CDR3 is CASSDARDRINYAEQFF.

Note on this clone: Gene names denote mouse genes. The observed sequence ends 4 residues before the CDR3 terminus, with the missing tail filled in from the germline J gene. The rearrangement uses TRBV19 and TRBJ2-1; TRBD1 aligns across 9 bases. Germline-derived CDR1 and CDR2 are FNHDT and SITEND (reference sequence). Trimming cost V 5 bases and J 3 bases; bases outside gene matches: 9. This CDR3 spans 16 amino acids. CDR3 sequence: CASSRSGTGIYAEQFF. CDR3 bases read: TGTGCCAGCAGCCGTTCCGGGACAGGGATCTATGCT.

This clone was observed many times. Gene names are mouse gene names. The DNA ends 4 residues before the CDR3 does, and the rest of the CDR3 is filled in from the germline J gene. The V and J genes are TRBV13-3 and TRBJ2-3, with 9 bases matching TRBD1. The junction had 5 bases not matched to a gene; V was cut back by 3 bases and J by 0 bases. This CDR3 is 16 amino acids long. CDR1 is NNHDY, CDR2 SYVADS, per germline. The covered CDR3 bases are TGTGCCAGCAGTGTCCGGGACAGGGCTAGTGCAGAA. Encoded protein: CASSVRDRASAE. In full, the CDR3 is CASSVRDRASAETLYF.

In this sample, this clone turned up many times. The gene names here belong to mouse. The CDR3 end lies 4 residues beyond the end of the read and is filled in from the germline J gene. The chain links TRBV13-3 to TRBJ1-1; maybe TRBD1 (5 bases). This CDR3 region has 16 residues. The ends were cut back, 0 bases at V and 1 base at J, with 13 bases in the middle. In germline, CDR1 is NNHDY, CDR2 SYVADS. CDR3 DNA (partial): TGTGCCAGCAGTGATGTAGGGGAGGGATTAAACACA. It translates to CASSDVGEGLNT. The complete CDR3 sequence is CASSDVGEGLNTEVFF.

This clone was seen a handful of times. Gene names refer to mouse genes. The CDR3 end falls 4 residues outside the read, so it is completed with the germline J gene. This rearrangement joins TRBV13-2 to TRBJ2-1; TRBD1 might be the D (5 bases). The CDR3 has 14 residues. CDR1 and CDR2 from the germline V gene are NNHNN and SYGAGS (reference sequence). CDR3 sequence reads: CASGDAAGRAEQFF. The CDR3 bases that were read are TGTGCCAGCGGTGATGCAGCAGGGAGGGCT.

This clone was detected a few times. Gene names refer to mouse genes. The CDR3 end is not reached by the read, which stops 4 residues before it; the germline J gene fills it in. This chain uses TRBV13-3 with TRBJ2-1; the match to TRBD2 covers 11 bases. Per germline, CDR1 NNHDY and CDR2 SYVADS. The CDR3 covers 16 residues. With 2 bases clipped from V and 4 bases from J, the junction kept 5 bases outside the gene matches. This chain's CDR3 is CASSEVRDWGYAEQFF. The sequenced CDR3 bases are TGTGCCAGCAGTGAAGTCCGGGACTGGGGGTATGCT.

This clone was counted at least ten times. Gene names follow the mouse nomenclature. From the germline J gene comes the end of the CDR3, since the read stops 4 residues before it. J is TRBJ2-2 and V is TRBV13-3; 8 positions match TRBD1. This CDR3 is 14 amino acids long. Germline V lookup: CDR1 NNHDY, CDR2 SYVADS. V lost 4 bases, J lost 4 bases, and 3 bases stayed unmatched. The CDR3 reads CASSPTGGTGQLYF. The covered CDR3 bases are TGTGCCAGCAGTCCCACAGGGGGCACCGGG.

This clone was recorded many times. Genes here carry mouse names. The read finishes 4 residues shy of the CDR3 end, and the germline J gene is used to complete it. The chain links TRBV13-3 to TRBJ2-1; D possibly corresponds to TRBD2 (6 bases). With 5 bases removed from V and 4 bases from J, the gap between germline ends came to 10 bases. Germline V gene data show CDR1 as NNHDY and CDR2 as SYVADS. CDR3 length: 13 amino acids. CDR3 loop: CASSPGGYAEQFF. CDR3 DNA (partial): TGTGCCAGCAGCCCGGGGGGATATGCT.

The sample holds a few counts of this clone. Here the gene names and germline are mouse. The read ends 4 residues early relative to the CDR3; the germline J gene fills the gap. The chain is built from TRBV1 and TRBJ1-1; D remains ambiguous. CDR1 is NSQYPW and CDR2 is LRSPGD in the germline V gene (reference sequence). The length of the CDR3 is 12 residues. CDR3 loop: CTCSAPTSEVFF. CDR3 DNA (partial): TGCACCTGCAGTGCCCCGACATCA.

This clone was counted many times. Gene names and germline refer to mouse. The observed sequence ends 4 residues before the CDR3 terminus, with the missing tail filled in from the germline J gene. The rearrangement links TRBV13-3 to TRBJ1-1; 8 positions agree with TRBD1. The germline V gene has CDR1 NNHDY and CDR2 SYVADS. CDR3 length equals 15 residues. The J segment lost 0 bases and the V segment lost 0 bases, leaving 1 base of the junction unmatched. This CDR3 reads CASSDDRGSNTEVFF. CDR3 DNA, as far as it was read: TGTGCCAGCAGTGATGACAGGGGGTCAAACACA.